The rows below give T cell receptor beta chains drawn from one sample of a study of CD4 T cells in relation to SARS-CoV-2 and coronaviruses. Data came from immunoSEQ multiplex PCR; TCRdb stores just in-frame clones and leaves some out. The sample shows approximately 25,000 clones, about 76% of them seen only once. Their antigens remain unidentified. Sequencing used CD4+ T cells from PBMCs, cultured in vitro. The origin of the receptors is a human donor in good health. CDR3s include the opening cysteine and the closing phenylalanine or tryptophan. The order of the fields is V gene, D gene, CDR3 length, clone size, J gene, CDR3 DNA, CDR3 protein. The D gene is left open where the match is weak. Some rows mark clone size as missing; the rest say once, few, many or name a class of expanded clone.

V gene: TRBV18
D gene: .
CDR3 length: 12
clone size: once
J gene: TRBJ2-5
CDR3 DNA: TGTGCCAGCTCACCACCGGGGGAGACCCAGTACTTC
CDR3 protein: CASSPPGETQYF

V gene: TRBV13
D gene: .
CDR3 length: 17
clone size: .
J gene: TRBJ1-2
CDR3 DNA: TGTGCCAGCAGCTTAGGCCCTTCAGGGCAGGGGAGCTATGGCTACACCTTC
CDR3 protein: CASSLGPSGQGSYGYTF

V gene: TRBV19
D gene: .
CDR3 length: 16
clone size: .
J gene: TRBJ2-5
CDR3 DNA: TGTGCCAGTAGTATAGGCCCTGGGGTTCGAGAGGAGACCCAGTACTTC
CDR3 protein: CASSIGPGVREETQYF

V gene: TRBV7-2
D gene: .
CDR3 length: 12
clone size: .
J gene: TRBJ2-3
CDR3 DNA: TGTGCCAGCAGCTTAGTTTGGGATACGCAGTATTTT
CDR3 protein: CASSLVWDTQYF

V gene: TRBV6-2/TRBV6-3
D gene: .
CDR3 length: 12
clone size: few
J gene: TRBJ1-1
CDR3 DNA: TGTGCCAGCAGCCCTCAATACACTGAAGCTTTCTTT
CDR3 protein: CASSPQYTEAFF

V gene: TRBV7-2
D gene: .
CDR3 length: 15
clone size: .
J gene: TRBJ1-1
CDR3 DNA: TGTGCCAGCAGCTTAGTCAGGGTTCAGAACACTGAAGCTTTCTTT
CDR3 protein: CASSLVRVQNTEAFF

V gene: TRBV5-1
D gene: TRBD2
CDR3 length: 16
clone size: once
J gene: TRBJ2-1
CDR3 DNA: TGCGCCAGCAGCTCGGGGGGGGCTTTATCCTACAATGAGCAGTTCTTC
CDR3 protein: CASSSGGALSYNEQFF

V gene: TRBV5-1
D gene: .
CDR3 length: 14
clone size: .
J gene: TRBJ2-3
CDR3 DNA: TGCGCCAGCAGCTTGATGGGGGGCACAGATACGCAGTATTTT
CDR3 protein: CASSLMGGTDTQYF

V gene: TRBV7-2
D gene: .
CDR3 length: 16
clone size: few
J gene: TRBJ1-6
CDR3 DNA: TGTGCCAGCAGCTTAGGGTTCCCCCCGGAGAATTCACCCCTCCACTTT
CDR3 protein: CASSLGFPPENSPLHF

V gene: TRBV6-6
D gene: TRBD2
CDR3 length: 15
clone size: .
J gene: TRBJ2-5
CDR3 DNA: TGTGCCAGCAGTCGATCTGTCGGGAGGGCCGAGACCCAGTACTTC
CDR3 protein: CASSRSVGRAETQYF

V gene: TRBV7-2
D gene: TRBD2
CDR3 length: 14
clone size: few
J gene: TRBJ2-7
CDR3 DNA: TGTGCCAGCAGGGGGAGCGGGAGCTCCTACGAGCAGTACTTC
CDR3 protein: CASRGSGSSYEQYF

V gene: TRBV7-9
D gene: .
CDR3 length: 15
clone size: .
J gene: TRBJ1-2
CDR3 DNA: TGTGCCAGCAGCTTAGCTATGGGGGATAACTATGGCTACACCTTC
CDR3 protein: CASSLAMGDNYGYTF

V gene: TRBV2
D gene: .
CDR3 length: 16
clone size: once
J gene: TRBJ1-4
CDR3 DNA: TGTGCCAGCAGTGAAAGGAGCTCAGCAACTAATGAAAAACTGTTTTTT
CDR3 protein: CASSERSSATNEKLFF

V gene: TRBV5-4
D gene: .
CDR3 length: 13
clone size: .
J gene: TRBJ2-7
CDR3 DNA: TGTGCCAGCAGCTCTTCCCGAGTTTACGAGCAGTACTTC
CDR3 protein: CASSSSRVYEQYF

V gene: TRBV6-5
D gene: TRBD1
CDR3 length: 14
clone size: .
J gene: TRBJ1-1
CDR3 DNA: TGTGCCAGCAAGAGTGGGACAGGGAACACTGAAGCTTTCTTT
CDR3 protein: CASKSGTGNTEAFF

V gene: TRBV11-2
D gene: .
CDR3 length: 12
clone size: few
J gene: TRBJ2-7
CDR3 DNA: TGTGCCAGCAGCAGACAGGACTACGAGCAGTACTTC
CDR3 protein: CASSRQDYEQYF

V gene: TRBV9
D gene: .
CDR3 length: 13
clone size: .
J gene: TRBJ2-3
CDR3 DNA: TGTGCCAGCAGCGTAGTAAGCACAGATACGCAGTATTTT
CDR3 protein: CASSVVSTDTQYF

V gene: TRBV6-5
D gene: TRBD1
CDR3 length: 15
clone size: .
J gene: TRBJ1-4
CDR3 DNA: TGTGCCAGCAGACAGGGGGCGGCTACTAATGAAAAACTGTTTTTT
CDR3 protein: CASRQGAATNEKLFF

V gene: TRBV25-1
D gene: .
CDR3 length: 13
clone size: .
J gene: TRBJ2-5
CDR3 DNA: TGTGCCAGCAGTGAATGGGGTCGAGAGACCCAGTACTTC
CDR3 protein: CASSEWGRETQYF

V gene: TRBV7-2
D gene: TRBD2
CDR3 length: 17
clone size: once
J gene: TRBJ2-3
CDR3 DNA: TGTGCCAGCAGCTTAGGCCCCGGGGGCGGGGGGGCGGATACGCAGTATTTT
CDR3 protein: CASSLGPGGGGADTQYF

V gene: TRBV3-1/TRBV3-2
D gene: .
CDR3 length: 17
clone size: .
J gene: TRBJ1-1
CDR3 DNA: TGTGCCAGCAGCCAAGCAGGGCCCAGCGCAGGGTGGACTGAAGCTTTCTTT
CDR3 protein: CASSQAGPSAGWTEAFF

V gene: TRBV7-2
D gene: .
CDR3 length: 14
clone size: once
J gene: TRBJ1-2
CDR3 DNA: TGTGCCAGCAGCTTGGGCAGGATGAACTATGGCTACACCTTC
CDR3 protein: CASSLGRMNYGYTF

V gene: TRBV9
D gene: .
CDR3 length: 12
clone size: .
J gene: TRBJ1-2
CDR3 DNA: TGTGCCAGCAGCGCCGGGGGCTATGGCTACACCTTC
CDR3 protein: CASSAGGYGYTF

V gene: TRBV5-1
D gene: .
CDR3 length: 15
clone size: few
J gene: TRBJ2-2
CDR3 DNA: TGCGCCAGCAGCTTGAGATCCCGGGAAACCGGGGAGCTGTTTTTT
CDR3 protein: CASSLRSRETGELFF

V gene: TRBV18
D gene: TRBD1
CDR3 length: 14
clone size: few
J gene: TRBJ1-1
CDR3 DNA: TGTGCCAGCTCACAGGGACAGTTGAACACTGAAGCTTTCTTT
CDR3 protein: CASSQGQLNTEAFF

V gene: TRBV7-2
D gene: .
CDR3 length: 13
clone size: .
J gene: TRBJ2-3
CDR3 DNA: TGTGCCAGCAGCCTAGCCTACACAGATACGCAGTATTTT
CDR3 protein: CASSLAYTDTQYF

V gene: TRBV7-2
D gene: TRBD2
CDR3 length: 14
clone size: .
J gene: TRBJ2-7
CDR3 DNA: TGTGCCAGCAGCTCGTCTAGCGGGGCCTACGAGCAGTACTTC
CDR3 protein: CASSSSSGAYEQYF

V gene: TRBV25-1
D gene: TRBD2
CDR3 length: 14
clone size: .
J gene: TRBJ2-1
CDR3 DNA: TGTGCCAGCAGTGGACACGGGACTAACAATGAGCAGTTCTTC
CDR3 protein: CASSGHGTNNEQFF

V gene: TRBV19
D gene: .
CDR3 length: 14
clone size: .
J gene: TRBJ2-3
CDR3 DNA: TGTGCCAGTAGTATTTGGACTGCGGCAGATACGCAGTATTTT
CDR3 protein: CASSIWTAADTQYF

V gene: TRBV7-9
D gene: TRBD2
CDR3 length: 16
clone size: .
J gene: TRBJ2-1
CDR3 DNA: TGTGCCAGCAGCCCTAGTTGGGGGGGTTACTACAATGAGCAGTTCTTC
CDR3 protein: CASSPSWGGYYNEQFF

V gene: TRBV6-5
D gene: .
CDR3 length: 13
clone size: .
J gene: TRBJ1-1
CDR3 DNA: TGTGCCAGCAGATATGACGGGAACACTGAAGCTTTCTTT
CDR3 protein: CASRYDGNTEAFF

V gene: TRBV2
D gene: TRBD2
CDR3 length: 14
clone size: .
J gene: TRBJ2-5
CDR3 DNA: TGTGCCAGCAGAGGAACGGGAGGAGGGGAGACCCAGTACTTC
CDR3 protein: CASRGTGGGETQYF

V gene: TRBV5-1
D gene: .
CDR3 length: 14
clone size: .
J gene: TRBJ2-1
CDR3 DNA: TGCGCCAGCAGCTTGGCTTTCAGCCACAATGAGCAGTTCTTC
CDR3 protein: CASSLAFSHNEQFF

V gene: TRBV7-2
D gene: .
CDR3 length: 14
clone size: .
J gene: TRBJ2-5
CDR3 DNA: TGTGCCAGCAGCCCCTCGGCATACCAAGAGACCCAGTACTTC
CDR3 protein: CASSPSAYQETQYF

V gene: TRBV5-1
D gene: TRBD1
CDR3 length: 14
clone size: .
J gene: TRBJ2-7
CDR3 DNA: TGCGCCAGCAGACCGGGACAGGATCTCTACGAGCAGTACTTC
CDR3 protein: CASRPGQDLYEQYF

V gene: TRBV29-1
D gene: .
CDR3 length: 13
clone size: .
J gene: TRBJ1-1
CDR3 DNA: TGCAGCGTTTCCGTGCAGGCCAACACTGAAGCTTTCTTT
CDR3 protein: CSVSVQANTEAFF

V gene: TRBV19
D gene: TRBD1
CDR3 length: 15
clone size: .
J gene: TRBJ2-5
CDR3 DNA: TGTGCCAGTAGTTCCCAGACAGGGTTCAGAGAGACCCAGTACTTC
CDR3 protein: CASSSQTGFRETQYF

V gene: TRBV7-3
D gene: .
CDR3 length: 12
clone size: .
J gene: TRBJ2-5
CDR3 DNA: TGTGCCAGCAGCTCCCCTGGGGAGACCCAGTACTTC
CDR3 protein: CASSSPGETQYF

V gene: TRBV6-5
D gene: .
CDR3 length: 14
clone size: .
J gene: TRBJ1-1
CDR3 DNA: TGTGCCAGCAGTACCATGGACAGGAACACTGAAGCTTTCTTT
CDR3 protein: CASSTMDRNTEAFF

V gene: TRBV4-1
D gene: TRBD1
CDR3 length: 16
clone size: once
J gene: TRBJ1-4
CDR3 DNA: TGCGCCAGCAGCCAAAGATCGGGACAGGTTAATGAAAAACTGTTTTTT
CDR3 protein: CASSQRSGQVNEKLFF

V gene: TRBV18
D gene: .
CDR3 length: 13
clone size: .
J gene: TRBJ2-5
CDR3 DNA: TGTGCCAGCTCAAAGGGCCCGGAAGAGACCCAGTACTTC
CDR3 protein: CASSKGPEETQYF

V gene: TRBV2
D gene: TRBD1
CDR3 length: 15
clone size: .
J gene: TRBJ1-1
CDR3 DNA: TGTGCCAGCAGACCCGGCAGGGGGGCGAACACTGAAGCTTTCTTT
CDR3 protein: CASRPGRGANTEAFF

V gene: TRBV19
D gene: .
CDR3 length: 13
clone size: .
J gene: TRBJ2-5
CDR3 DNA: TGTGCCAGTAGTAGAAACTCGTTTGAGACCCAGTACTTC
CDR3 protein: CASSRNSFETQYF

V gene: TRBV29-1
D gene: .
CDR3 length: 13
clone size: .
J gene: TRBJ2-7
CDR3 DNA: TGCAGCGTTTCACTTGCAGGGCGGTACGAGCAGTACTTC
CDR3 protein: CSVSLAGRYEQYF

V gene: TRBV18
D gene: TRBD2
CDR3 length: 16
clone size: .
J gene: TRBJ2-1
CDR3 DNA: TGTGCCAGCTCACCCGGGGTAGCGGGGCCTTACAATGAGCAGTTCTTC
CDR3 protein: CASSPGVAGPYNEQFF

V gene: TRBV7-8
D gene: TRBD2
CDR3 length: 16
clone size: few
J gene: TRBJ2-1
CDR3 DNA: TGTGCCAGCAGCCCGAGACTAGCGGGAGTGGACAATGAGCAGTTCTTC
CDR3 protein: CASSPRLAGVDNEQFF

V gene: TRBV10-1
D gene: .
CDR3 length: 16
clone size: .
J gene: TRBJ2-1
CDR3 DNA: TGCGCCAGCAGTGAGAATATCGGCAGGGATGGGAATGAGCAGTTCTTC
CDR3 protein: CASSENIGRDGNEQFF

V gene: TRBV5-1
D gene: .
CDR3 length: 14
clone size: few
J gene: TRBJ1-1
CDR3 DNA: TGCGCCAGCAGCTTGACAGTGACTGACCCTGAAGCTTTCTTT
CDR3 protein: CASSLTVTDPEAFF

V gene: TRBV11-3
D gene: TRBD1
CDR3 length: 14
clone size: .
J gene: TRBJ2-3
CDR3 DNA: TGTGCCAGCAAGGGGGCAGGTAGCACAGATACGCAGTATTTT
CDR3 protein: CASKGAGSTDTQYF

V gene: TRBV6-1
D gene: .
CDR3 length: 16
clone size: .
J gene: TRBJ1-4
CDR3 DNA: TGTGCCAGCAGTGGGCCCCCCAGGGTGGGGAGAGAAAAACTGTTTTTT
CDR3 protein: CASSGPPRVGREKLFF